This TCR beta chain originates from a study of blood T cell repertoires in COVID-19. Overall study: Collection of acute and convalescent COVID-19 samples took place in the United States, Italy and Spain. PBMCs, B-cell-depleted T cells, or T cells provided the cDNA or gDNA that made up the material.

In the original processing: Reference gene primer amplification gave nucleated cell count estimates. Sequenced by immunoSEQ multiplex PCR; TCRdb stores in-frame clones only, minus some. Clone size and the V and J calls come from that table; the DNA yielded D and trimming. This sample carries approximately 300,000 clones, more than 75% of them seen once, and the ten largest clones take 1.5% to 2%. The CDR3 has 14 amino acids. The germline V gene encodes CDR1 SQVTM and CDR2 ANQGSEA. V lost 6 bases, J lost 3 bases, and 11 bases stayed unmatched. The material sequenced was peripheral blood. This TCR derives from a woman in her forties or fifties with acute or convalescent COVID-19. V usage is TRBV29-1 and J usage is TRBJ2-7; 7 bases fit TRBD1. The CDR3 DNA reads TGCAGCGTAAAAAGACAGGGAAGAGTCTACGAGCAGTACTTC. Translation: CSVKRQGRVYEQYF.